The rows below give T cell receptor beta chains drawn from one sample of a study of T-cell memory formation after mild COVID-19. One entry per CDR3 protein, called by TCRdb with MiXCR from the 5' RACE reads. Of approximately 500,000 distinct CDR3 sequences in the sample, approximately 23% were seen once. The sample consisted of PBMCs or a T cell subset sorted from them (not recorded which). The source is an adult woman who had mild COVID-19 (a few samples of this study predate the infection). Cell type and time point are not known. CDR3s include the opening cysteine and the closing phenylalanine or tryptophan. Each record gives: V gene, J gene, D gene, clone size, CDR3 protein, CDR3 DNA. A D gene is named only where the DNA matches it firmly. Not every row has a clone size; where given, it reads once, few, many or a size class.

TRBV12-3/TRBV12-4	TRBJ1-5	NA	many	CASSAQGIGNQPQHF	TGTGCCAGCAGTGCCCAGGGTATTGGCAATCAGCCCCAGCATTTT
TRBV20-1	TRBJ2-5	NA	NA	CSASSYSGEEETQYF	TGCAGTGCCAGCTCATATTCCGGGGAGGAAGAGACCCAGTACTTC
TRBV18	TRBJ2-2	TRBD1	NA	CASSPLGTGPTGELFF	TGTGCCAGCTCACCACTTGGGACAGGGCCCACCGGGGAGCTGTTTTTT
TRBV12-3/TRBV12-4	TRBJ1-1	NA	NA	CASSYVNTEAFF	TGTGCCAGCAGTTATGTGAACACTGAAGCTTTCTTT
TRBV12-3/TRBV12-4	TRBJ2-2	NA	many	CASSWRADGELFF	TGTGCCAGCAGTTGGCGGGCCGACGGGGAGCTGTTTTTT
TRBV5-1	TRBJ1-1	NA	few	CASRGAESAEAFF	TGCGCCAGCAGGGGGGCTGAAAGTGCTGAAGCTTTCTTT
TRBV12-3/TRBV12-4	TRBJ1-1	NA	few	CASSKSNTEAFF	TGTGCCAGCTCCAAGTCCAACACTGAAGCTTTCTTT
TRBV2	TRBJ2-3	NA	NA	CASSEAGLGGTDTQYF	TGTGCCAGCAGTGAAGCTGGGTTGGGGGGCACAGATACGCAGTATTTT
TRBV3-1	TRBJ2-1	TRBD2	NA	CASSQDIWGGRDNEQFF	TGTGCCAGCAGCCAAGATATCTGGGGGGGACGTGACAATGAGCAGTTCTTC
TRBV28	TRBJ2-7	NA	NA	CATQGHRTYEQYF	TGTGCCACTCAGGGTCACAGAACCTACGAGCAGTACTTC
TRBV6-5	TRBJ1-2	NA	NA	CASSSAGPYGYTF	TGTGCCAGCAGTTCGGCGGGGCCCTATGGCTACACCTTC
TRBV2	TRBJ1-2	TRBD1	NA	CASSERGPGVGGYTF	TGTGCCAGCAGTGAAAGGGGGCCGGGGGTAGGAGGCTACACCTTC
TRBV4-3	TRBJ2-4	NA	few	CASSLAVAKNIQYF	TGCGCCAGCAGCCTAGCGGTAGCCAAAAACATTCAGTACTTC
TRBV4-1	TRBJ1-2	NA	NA	CASSQEGSNYGYTF	TGCGCCAGCAGCCAAGAGGGCAGCAACTATGGCTACACCTTC
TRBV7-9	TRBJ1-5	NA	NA	CASSWGRSGSNQPQHF	TGTGCCAGCAGCTGGGGACGTTCAGGTAGCAATCAGCCCCAGCATTTT
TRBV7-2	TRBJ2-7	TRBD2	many	CASSSTSGRRYEQYF	TGTGCCAGCAGCTCGACTAGCGGGAGACGGTACGAGCAGTACTTC
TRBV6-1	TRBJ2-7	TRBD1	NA	CASSDRGKGDEQYF	TGTGCCAGCAGTGACAGGGGGAAAGGTGACGAGCAGTACTTC
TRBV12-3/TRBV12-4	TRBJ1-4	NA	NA	CASSLGTNEKLFF	TGTGCCAGCAGTTTAGGAACTAATGAAAAACTGTTTTTT
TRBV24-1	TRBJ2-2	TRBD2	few	CATSGLASGNTGELFF	TGTGCCACCAGTGGGTTGGCTAGCGGGAACACCGGGGAGCTGTTTTTT
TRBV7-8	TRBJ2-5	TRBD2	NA	CASSLVASGGPRETQYF	TGTGCCAGCAGCTTAGTGGCTAGCGGGGGGCCGAGGGAGACCCAGTACTTC
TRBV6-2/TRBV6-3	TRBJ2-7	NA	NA	CASSYEAGASSYEQYF	TGTGCCAGCAGTTACGAAGCCGGGGCTAGCTCCTACGAGCAGTACTTC
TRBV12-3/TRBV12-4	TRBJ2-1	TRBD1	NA	CASRNLGTGINEQFF	TGTGCCAGCAGAAATCTCGGGACAGGGATCAATGAGCAGTTCTTC
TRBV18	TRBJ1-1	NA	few	CASSQGMNTEAFF	TGTGCCAGCTCACAGGGAATGAACACTGAAGCTTTCTTT
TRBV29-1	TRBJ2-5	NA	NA	CSAQNPGRETQYF	TGCAGCGCCCAGAACCCGGGGAGGGAGACCCAGTACTTC
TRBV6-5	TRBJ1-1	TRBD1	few	CASSYEGQGGTEAFF	TGTGCCAGCAGTTACGAGGGACAGGGGGGCACTGAAGCTTTCTTT
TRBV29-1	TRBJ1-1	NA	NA	CSAPGGRTEAFF	TGCAGCGCCCCCGGGGGGCGAACTGAAGCTTTCTTT
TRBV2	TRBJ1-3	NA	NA	CAIRTDWSSGNTIYF	TGTGCCATCCGGACGGACTGGAGCTCTGGAAACACCATATATTTT
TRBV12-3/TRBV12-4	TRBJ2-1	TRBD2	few	CASSFSGGAAEQFF	TGTGCCAGCAGTTTTAGCGGGGGGGCCGCAGAGCAGTTCTTC
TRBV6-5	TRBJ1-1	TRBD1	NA	CASSSLGQAEMNTEAFF	TGTGCCAGCAGTTCCCTCGGACAGGCGGAAATGAACACTGAAGCTTTCTTT
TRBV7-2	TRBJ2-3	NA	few	CASSSSGLRTDTQYF	TGTGCCAGCAGCTCCTCGGGACTCCGCACAGATACGCAGTATTTT
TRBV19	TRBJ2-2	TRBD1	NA	CASNKQGARELFF	TGTGCCAGTAACAAACAGGGGGCACGGGAGCTGTTTTTT
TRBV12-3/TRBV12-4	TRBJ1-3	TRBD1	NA	CASSRRDSAILGNTIYF	TGTGCCAGCAGTAGACGGGACAGCGCCATCCTTGGAAACACCATATATTTT
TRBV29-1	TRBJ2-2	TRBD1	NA	CSVARTGTGELFF	TGCAGCGTAGCCAGGACAGGGACCGGGGAGCTGTTTTTT
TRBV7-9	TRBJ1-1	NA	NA	CASSSGQDEAFF	TGTGCCAGCAGCTCCGGGCAGGATGAAGCTTTCTTT
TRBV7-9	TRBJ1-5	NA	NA	CASRRAENQPQHF	TGTGCCAGCAGGCGGGCAGAGAATCAGCCCCAGCATTTT
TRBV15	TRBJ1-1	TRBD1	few	CAATLSDLHRGNTEAFF	TGTGCCGCCACCCTCTCGGACTTACACAGGGGGAACACTGAAGCTTTCTTT
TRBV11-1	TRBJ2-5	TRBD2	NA	CASSLWGTTQETQYF	TGTGCCAGCAGCTTGTGGGGGACTACTCAAGAGACCCAGTACTTC
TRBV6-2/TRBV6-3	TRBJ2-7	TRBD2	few	CASSGLADSYEQYF	TGTGCCAGCAGTGGACTAGCGGACTCCTACGAGCAGTACTTC
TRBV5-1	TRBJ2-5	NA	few	CASQSGAVGETQYF	TGCGCCAGCCAATCCGGGGCGGTCGGGGAGACCCAGTACTTC
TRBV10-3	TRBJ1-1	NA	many	CAISADAGSEAFF	TGTGCCATCAGTGCCGATGCCGGGAGTGAAGCTTTCTTT
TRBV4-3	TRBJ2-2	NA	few	CASSQDFSAGELFF	TGCGCCAGCAGCCAAGATTTCAGCGCCGGGGAGCTGTTTTTT
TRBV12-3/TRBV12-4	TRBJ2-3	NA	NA	CASGGPDTDTQYF	TGTGCCAGCGGGGGGCCAGATACAGATACGCAGTATTTT
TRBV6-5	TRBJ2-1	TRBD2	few	CASSPGGGTPAYNEQFF	TGTGCCAGCAGTCCCGGGGGGGGAACCCCAGCCTACAATGAGCAGTTCTTC
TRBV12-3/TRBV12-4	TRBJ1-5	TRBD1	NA	CASSFTGAGGNQPQHF	TGTGCCAGCAGTTTTACAGGGGCCGGGGGCAATCAGCCCCAGCATTTT
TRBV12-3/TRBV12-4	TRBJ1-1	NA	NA	CASSPSGGGTEAFF	TGTGCCAGCAGTCCGTCTGGGGGGGGGACTGAAGCTTTCTTT
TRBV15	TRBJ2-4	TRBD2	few	CATSRGTGGRANIQYF	TGTGCCACCAGCAGAGGGACTGGCGGGAGGGCGAACATTCAGTACTTC
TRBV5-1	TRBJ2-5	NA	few	CASSLVARSEETQYF	TGCGCCAGCAGCTTGGTAGCGAGGAGTGAAGAGACCCAGTACTTC
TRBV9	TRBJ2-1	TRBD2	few	CASSVGGLAGSEFF	TGTGCCAGCAGCGTCGGGGGACTAGCGGGAAGCGAGTTCTTC
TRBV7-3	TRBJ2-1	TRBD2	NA	CASSLIPSPGLAANEQFF	TGTGCCAGCAGCTTAATCCCGAGTCCGGGACTAGCCGCCAATGAGCAGTTCTTC
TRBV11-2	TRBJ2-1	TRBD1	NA	CASRTGTGGEQFF	TGTGCCAGCAGAACCGGGACAGGGGGCGAGCAGTTCTTC
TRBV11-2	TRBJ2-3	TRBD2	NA	CASSPWTRTDTQYF	TGTGCCAGCAGCCCGTGGACTAGGACAGATACGCAGTATTTT
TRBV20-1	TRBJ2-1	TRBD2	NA	CSARLPSGRIHNEQFF	TGCAGTGCTAGATTGCCTAGCGGGAGGATTCACAATGAGCAGTTCTTC
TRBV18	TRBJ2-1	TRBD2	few	CASSPPGRAYNEQFF	TGTGCCAGCTCACCGCCAGGGAGGGCCTACAATGAGCAGTTCTTC
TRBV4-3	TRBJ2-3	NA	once	CASSQDRLELTDTQYF	TGCGCCAGCAGCCAAGATCGACTAGAACTCACAGATACGCAGTATTTT
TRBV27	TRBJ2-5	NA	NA	CASSPASGAALGETQYF	TGTGCCAGCAGTCCTGCTTCGGGAGCGGCGTTGGGAGAGACCCAGTACTTC
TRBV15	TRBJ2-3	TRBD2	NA	CARGRATSGSTDTQYF	TGTGCCCGCGGCCGCGCGACTAGCGGATCCACAGATACGCAGTATTTT
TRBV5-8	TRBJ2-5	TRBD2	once	CASSHGRGGATETQYF	TGTGCCAGCAGCCACGGCCGCGGGGGGGCCACGGAGACCCAGTACTTC